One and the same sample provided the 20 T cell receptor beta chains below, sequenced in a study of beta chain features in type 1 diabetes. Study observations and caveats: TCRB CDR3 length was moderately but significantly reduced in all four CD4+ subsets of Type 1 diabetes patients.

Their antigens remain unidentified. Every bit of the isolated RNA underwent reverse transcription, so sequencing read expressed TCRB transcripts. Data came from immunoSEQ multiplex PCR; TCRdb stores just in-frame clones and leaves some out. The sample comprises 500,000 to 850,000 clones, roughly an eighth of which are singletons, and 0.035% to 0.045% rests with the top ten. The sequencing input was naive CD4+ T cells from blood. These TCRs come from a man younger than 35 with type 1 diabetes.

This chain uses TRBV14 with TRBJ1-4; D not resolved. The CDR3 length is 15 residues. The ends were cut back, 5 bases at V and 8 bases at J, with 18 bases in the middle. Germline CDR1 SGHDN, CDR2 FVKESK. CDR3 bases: TGTGCCAGCAGCAATCGGCTTGGAGGAGAGGAAAAACTGTTTTTT. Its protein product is CASSNRLGGEEKLFF. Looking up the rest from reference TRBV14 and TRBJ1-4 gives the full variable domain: EAGVTQFPSHSVIEKGQTVTLRCDPISGHDNLYWYRRVMGKEIKFLLHFVKESKQDESGMPNNRFLAERTGGTYSTLKVQPAELEDSGVYFCASSNRLGGEEKLFFGSGTQLSVL.

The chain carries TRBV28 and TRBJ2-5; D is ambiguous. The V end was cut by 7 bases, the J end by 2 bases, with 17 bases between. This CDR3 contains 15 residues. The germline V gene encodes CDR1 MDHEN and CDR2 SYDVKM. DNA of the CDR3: TGTGCCAGCACCCCTGGGGTCGGAGAGCAAGAGACCCAGTACTTC. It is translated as CASTPGVGEQETQYF.

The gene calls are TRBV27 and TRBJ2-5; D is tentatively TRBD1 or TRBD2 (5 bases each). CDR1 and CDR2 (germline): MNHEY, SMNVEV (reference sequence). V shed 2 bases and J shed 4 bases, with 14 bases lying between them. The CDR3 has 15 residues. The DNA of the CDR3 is TGTGCCAGCAGTTTAATAAGGGGTGGAGGAGAGACCCAGTACTTC. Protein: CASSLIRGGGETQYF.

DNA of the CDR3: TGTGCCAGCAGCCAAGATCTCGACGGGGGGTTGTATTCACCCCTCCACTTT. Translated: CASSQDLDGGLYSPLHF. The V call is TRBV4-2, the J call TRBJ1-6; D perhaps matches TRBD1 (5 bases). V was trimmed by 0 bases and J by 8 bases, leaving 17 bases between them. CDR3 size: 17 residues. Per germline, CDR1 LGHNA and CDR2 YNFKEQ.

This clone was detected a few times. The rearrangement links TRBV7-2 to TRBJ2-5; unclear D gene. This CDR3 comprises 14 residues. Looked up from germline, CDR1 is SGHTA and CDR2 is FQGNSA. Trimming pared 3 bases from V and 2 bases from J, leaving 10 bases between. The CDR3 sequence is CASSFGGPQETQYF. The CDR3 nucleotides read TGTGCCAGCAGCTTCGGCGGCCCACAAGAGACCCAGTACTTC.

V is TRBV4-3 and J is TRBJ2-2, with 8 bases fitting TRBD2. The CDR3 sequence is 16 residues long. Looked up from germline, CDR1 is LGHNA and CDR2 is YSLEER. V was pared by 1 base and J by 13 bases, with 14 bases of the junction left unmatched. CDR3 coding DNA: TGCGCCAGCAGCCAAGGGGCCGCCCGGCGGGGGGAAGGGCTGTTTTTT. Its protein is CASSQGAARRGEGLFF.

The CDR3 DNA reads TGTGCCAGCTCCCCTAGACAGGGAACGAACACTGAAGCTTTCTTT. Protein product: CASSPRQGTNTEAFF. The rearrangement uses TRBV18 and TRBJ1-1, with 7 bases identical to TRBD1. CDR1 KGHSH and CDR2 LQKENI come from the germline V gene. The V gene end was trimmed by 6 bases and the J gene end by 1 base; junction bases not matched to a gene: 8. The CDR3 covers 15 residues.

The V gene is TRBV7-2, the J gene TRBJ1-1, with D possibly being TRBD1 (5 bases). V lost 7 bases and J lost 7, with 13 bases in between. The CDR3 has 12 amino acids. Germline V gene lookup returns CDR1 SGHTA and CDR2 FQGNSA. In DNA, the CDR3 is TGTGCCAGCACTCCGGGGCCCAGTGAAGCTTTCTTT. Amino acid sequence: CASTPGPSEAFF. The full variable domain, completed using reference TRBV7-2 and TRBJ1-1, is GAGVSQSPSNKVTEKGKDVELRCDPISGHTALYWYRQSLGQGLEFLIYFQGNSAPDKSGLPSDRFSAERTGGSVSTLTIQRTQQEDSAVYLCASTPGPSEAFFGQGTRLTVV.

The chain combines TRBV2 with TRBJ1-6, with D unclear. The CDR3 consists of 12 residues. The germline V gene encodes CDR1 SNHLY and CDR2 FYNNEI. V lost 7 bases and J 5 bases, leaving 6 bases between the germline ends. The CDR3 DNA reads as TGTGCCAGCACAGGAGATAATTCACCCCTCCACTTT. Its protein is CASTGDNSPLHF.

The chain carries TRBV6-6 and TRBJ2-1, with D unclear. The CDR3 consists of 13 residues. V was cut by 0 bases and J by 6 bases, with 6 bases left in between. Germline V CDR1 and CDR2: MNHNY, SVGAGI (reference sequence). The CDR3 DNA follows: TGTGCCAGCAGTTACTCTTCTAGCAATGAGCAGTTCTTC. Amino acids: CASSYSSSNEQFF.

DNA for the CDR3: TGCGCCAGCAGTGATCCGGGACTAGCGGGGTTTAGGGATACGCAGTATTTT. It yields the protein CASSDPGLAGFRDTQYF. The gene calls are TRBV10-1 and TRBJ2-3; 13 bases line up with TRBD2. Trimming removed 3 bases from V and 6 bases from J; junction bases left unmatched: 9. Per the germline V gene, CDR1 is WNHNN and CDR2 is SYGVQD (reference sequence). There are 17 residues in the CDR3.

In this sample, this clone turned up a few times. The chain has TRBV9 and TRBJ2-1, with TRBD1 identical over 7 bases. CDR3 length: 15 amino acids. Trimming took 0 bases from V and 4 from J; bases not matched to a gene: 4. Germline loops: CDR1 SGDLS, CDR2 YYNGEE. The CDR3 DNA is TGTGCCAGCAGCGTAGCCGGGACAGAATACAATGAGCAGTTCTTC. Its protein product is CASSVAGTEYNEQFF.

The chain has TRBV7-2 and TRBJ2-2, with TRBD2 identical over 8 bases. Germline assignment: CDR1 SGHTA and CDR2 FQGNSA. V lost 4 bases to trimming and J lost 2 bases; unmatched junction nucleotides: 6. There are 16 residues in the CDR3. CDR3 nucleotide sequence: TGTGCCAGCAGCTCCCCCCGGGGGGGAAACACCGGGGAGCTGTTTTTT. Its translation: CASSSPRGGNTGELFF.

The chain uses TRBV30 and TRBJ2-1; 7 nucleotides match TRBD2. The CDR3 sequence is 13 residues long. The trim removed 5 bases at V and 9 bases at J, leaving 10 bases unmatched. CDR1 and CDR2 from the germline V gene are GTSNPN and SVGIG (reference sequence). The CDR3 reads CAWAHGLVREQFF. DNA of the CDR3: TGTGCCTGGGCTCATGGACTAGTCCGTGAGCAGTTCTTC.

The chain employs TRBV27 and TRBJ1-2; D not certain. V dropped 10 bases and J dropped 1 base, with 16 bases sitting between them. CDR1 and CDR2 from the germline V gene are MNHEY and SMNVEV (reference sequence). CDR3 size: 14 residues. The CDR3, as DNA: TGTGCCATCTCAGGAGGAGCTTTTAACTATGGCTACACCTTC. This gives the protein CAISGGAFNYGYTF.

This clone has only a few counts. CDR3 sequence reads: CASSSGRDSYNEQFF. CDR3 nucleotides: TGTGCCAGCTCATCCGGCCGGGACTCCTACAATGAGCAGTTCTTC. This chain joins TRBV18 and TRBJ2-1, with D possibly being TRBD2 (5 bases). In germline, CDR1 is KGHSH, CDR2 LQKENI. V was shortened by 5 bases and J by 0 bases, with 11 bases between the two germline ends. The CDR3 loop spans 15 amino acids.

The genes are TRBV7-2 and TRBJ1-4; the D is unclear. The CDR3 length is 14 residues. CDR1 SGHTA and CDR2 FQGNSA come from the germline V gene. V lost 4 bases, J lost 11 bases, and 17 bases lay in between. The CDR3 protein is CASSSQEGREKLFF. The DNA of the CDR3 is TGTGCCAGCAGCTCCCAGGAGGGCCGGGAGAAACTGTTTTTT.

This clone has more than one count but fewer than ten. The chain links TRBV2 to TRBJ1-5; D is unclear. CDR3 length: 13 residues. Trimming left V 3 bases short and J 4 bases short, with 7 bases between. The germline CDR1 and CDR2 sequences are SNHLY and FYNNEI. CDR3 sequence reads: CASSDSRNQPQHF. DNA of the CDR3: TGTGCCAGCAGTGATTCCAGGAATCAGCCCCAGCATTTT.

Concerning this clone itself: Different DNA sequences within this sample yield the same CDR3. The CDR3 is CSVEVRGGETQYF. CDR3 bases: TGCAGCGTTGAAGTGAGAGGGGGAGAGACCCAGTACTTC. The genes are TRBV29-1 and TRBJ2-5; a possible D gene is TRBD1 (6 bases). V was cut by 1 base and J by 4 bases, with 10 bases left in between. The germline V gene has CDR1 SQVTM and CDR2 ANQGSEA. This CDR3 is built from 13 residues.

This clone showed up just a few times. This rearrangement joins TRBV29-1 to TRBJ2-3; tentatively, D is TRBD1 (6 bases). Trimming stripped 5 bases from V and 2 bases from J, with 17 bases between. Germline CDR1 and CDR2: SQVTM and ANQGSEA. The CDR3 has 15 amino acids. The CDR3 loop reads CSVYLDRRLTDTQYF. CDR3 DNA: TGCAGCGTTTATTTGGACAGACGCCTCACAGATACGCAGTATTTT.